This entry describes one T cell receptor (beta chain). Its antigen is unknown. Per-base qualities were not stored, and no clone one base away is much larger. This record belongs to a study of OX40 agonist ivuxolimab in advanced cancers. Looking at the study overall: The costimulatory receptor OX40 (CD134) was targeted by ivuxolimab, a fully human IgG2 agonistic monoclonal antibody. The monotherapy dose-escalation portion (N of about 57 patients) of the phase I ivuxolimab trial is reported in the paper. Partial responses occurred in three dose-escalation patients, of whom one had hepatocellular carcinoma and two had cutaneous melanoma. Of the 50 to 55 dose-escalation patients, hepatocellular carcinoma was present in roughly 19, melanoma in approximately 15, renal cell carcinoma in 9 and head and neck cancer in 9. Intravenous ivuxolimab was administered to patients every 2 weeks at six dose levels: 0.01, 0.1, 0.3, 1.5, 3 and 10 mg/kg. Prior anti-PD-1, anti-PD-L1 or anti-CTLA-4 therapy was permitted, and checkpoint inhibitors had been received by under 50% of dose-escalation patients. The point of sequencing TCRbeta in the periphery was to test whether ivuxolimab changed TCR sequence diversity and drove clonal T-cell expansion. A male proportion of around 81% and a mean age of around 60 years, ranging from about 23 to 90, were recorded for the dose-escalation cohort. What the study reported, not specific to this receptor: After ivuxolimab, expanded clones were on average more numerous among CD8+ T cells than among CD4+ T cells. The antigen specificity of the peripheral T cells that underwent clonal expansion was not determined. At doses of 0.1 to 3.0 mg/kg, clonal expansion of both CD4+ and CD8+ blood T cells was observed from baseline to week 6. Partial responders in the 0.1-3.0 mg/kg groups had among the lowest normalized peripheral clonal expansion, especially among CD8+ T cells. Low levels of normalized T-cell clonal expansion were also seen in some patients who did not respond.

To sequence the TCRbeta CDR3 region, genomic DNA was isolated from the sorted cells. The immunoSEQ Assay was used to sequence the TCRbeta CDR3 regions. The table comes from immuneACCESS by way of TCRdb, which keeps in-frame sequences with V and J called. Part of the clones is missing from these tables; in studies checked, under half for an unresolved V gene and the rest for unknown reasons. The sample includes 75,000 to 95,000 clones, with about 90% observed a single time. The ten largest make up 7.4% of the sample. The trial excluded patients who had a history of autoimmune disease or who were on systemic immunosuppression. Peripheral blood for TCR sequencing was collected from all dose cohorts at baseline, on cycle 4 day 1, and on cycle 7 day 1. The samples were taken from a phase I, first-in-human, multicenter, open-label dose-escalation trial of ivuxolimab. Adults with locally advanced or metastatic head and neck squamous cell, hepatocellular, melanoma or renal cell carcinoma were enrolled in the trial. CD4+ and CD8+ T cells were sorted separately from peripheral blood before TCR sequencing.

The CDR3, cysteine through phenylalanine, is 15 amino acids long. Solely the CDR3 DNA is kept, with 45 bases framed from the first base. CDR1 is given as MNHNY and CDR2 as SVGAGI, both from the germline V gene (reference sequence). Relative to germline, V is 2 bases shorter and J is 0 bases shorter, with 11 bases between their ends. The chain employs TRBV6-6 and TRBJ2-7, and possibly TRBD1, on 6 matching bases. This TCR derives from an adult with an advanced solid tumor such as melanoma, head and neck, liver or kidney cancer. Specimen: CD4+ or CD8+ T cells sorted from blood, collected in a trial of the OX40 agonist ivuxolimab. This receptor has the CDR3 CASSYLQGTSYEQYF. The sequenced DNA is TGTGCCAGCAGTTACCTCCAGGGGACCTCCTACGAGCAGTACTTC.